These T cell receptor beta chains were read from a single sample in a study of blood T cell repertoires in COVID-19. Method: immunoSEQ multiplex PCR; TCRdb's copy keeps in-frame clones and lacks some. The data show 490,000 or so clones, around nine tenths seen once. The specimen sequenced was PBMCs or T cells enriched from blood (not recorded which). The source of these receptors is a woman in her forties who had recovered from COVID-19. Each CDR3 is given with its conserved first and last residue. A D gene is named only where the DNA matches it firmly. For some rows the clone size is stated as once, few or many, or as a class when expanded; others skip it.

j_call cdr3_length clone_size d_call v_call cdr3_aa cdr3_nt
TRBJ1-1 15 - - TRBV7-2 CASSLNQGSDTEAFF TGTGCCAGCAGCTTAAATCAGGGGAGTGACACTGAAGCTTTCTTT
TRBJ1-1 12 - TRBD1 TRBV12-3/TRBV12-4 CASSVDRGTAFF TGTGCCAGCAGTGTTGACAGGGGAACGGCTTTCTTT
TRBJ2-7 15 - - TRBV7-2 CASSGALSSSYEQYF TGTGCCAGCAGCGGCGCGCTGTCTAGCTCCTACGAGCAGTACTTC
TRBJ2-3 17 - TRBD2 TRBV5-1 CASSLMGLAGSTDTQYF TGCGCCAGCAGCTTGATGGGACTAGCCGGAAGCACAGATACGCAGTATTTT
TRBJ1-5 15 - TRBD1 TRBV6-5 CASRGDRAGNQPQHF TGTGCCAGCAGGGGGGACAGGGCGGGCAATCAGCCCCAGCATTTT
TRBJ1-5 15 - TRBD1 TRBV5-1 CASSLTGTGNQPQHF TGCGCCAGCAGCTTGACTGGGACAGGGAATCAGCCCCAGCATTTT
TRBJ2-1 16 - - TRBV15 CATSRDGRASYNEQFF TGTGCCACCAGCAGAGATGGGCGGGCCTCCTACAATGAGCAGTTCTTC
TRBJ1-4 16 - TRBD1 TRBV2 CASSPTGFGTNEKLFF TGTGCCAGCAGTCCGACAGGGTTTGGCACTAATGAAAAACTGTTTTTT
TRBJ2-1 16 - TRBD1 TRBV7-9 CASSRLSRDRGHEQFF TGTGCCAGCAGCCGCCTGTCCCGGGACAGGGGCCATGAGCAGTTCTTC
TRBJ2-3 13 - - TRBV5-1 CASSTTSPDTQYF TGCGCCAGCAGCACGACTAGTCCAGATACGCAGTATTTT
TRBJ1-5 14 - - TRBV6-2/TRBV6-3 CASSYGGLNQPQHF TGTGCCAGCAGTTACGGGGGGTTAAATCAGCCCCAGCATTTT
TRBJ1-1 12 - - TRBV12-3/TRBV12-4 CASSFQGPEAFF TGTGCCAGCAGTTTTCAGGGGCCTGAAGCTTTCTTT
TRBJ1-2 16 once TRBD1 TRBV2 CASTQGARGPDYGYTF TGTGCCAGCACTCAAGGGGCCAGGGGGCCTGACTATGGCTACACCTTC
TRBJ1-2 14 once - TRBV7-9 CASSLTQERRGYTF TGTGCCAGCAGCTTAACACAGGAGCGTAGAGGCTACACCTTC
TRBJ2-3 14 few - TRBV11-3 CASSLDGSTDTQYF TGTGCCAGCAGCTTAGACGGGAGCACAGATACGCAGTATTTT
TRBJ2-1 14 - - TRBV7-2 CASSLIGTLNEQFF TGTGCCAGCAGCTTAATTGGGACTTTAAATGAGCAGTTCTTC
TRBJ1-5 13 - - TRBV12-3/TRBV12-4 CASTRAFNQPQHF TGTGCCAGCACACGAGCGTTCAATCAGCCCCAGCATTTT
TRBJ1-1 15 - - TRBV5-8 CASSLGRLRSTEAFF TGTGCCAGCAGCCTGGGGAGATTACGGAGCACTGAAGCTTTCTTT
TRBJ2-7 16 - TRBD2 TRBV4-3 CASSQDFGTSFFEQYF TGCGCCAGCAGCCAAGACTTTGGGACTAGCTTCTTTGAGCAGTACTTC
TRBJ2-7 14 - - TRBV2 CASSENRPAGEQYF TGTGCCAGCAGTGAAAATAGACCCGCGGGTGAGCAGTACTTC
TRBJ2-3 15 - - TRBV2 CASGRDLSSTDTQYF TGTGCCAGCGGGCGGGATTTATCATCCACAGATACGCAGTATTTT
TRBJ1-6 14 once - TRBV30 CAWSVGGNDSPLHF TGTGCCTGGAGTGTGGGGGGGAATGACTCACCCCTCCACTTT
TRBJ1-2 13 - TRBD1 TRBV25-1 CASRPTGDYGYTF TGTGCCAGCAGACCTACAGGGGACTATGGCTACACCTTC
TRBJ1-5 13 - - TRBV6-5 CASSYQVNQPQHF TGTGCCAGCAGTTACCAGGTAAATCAGCCCCAGCATTTT
TRBJ2-2 13 - - TRBV7-8 CASSLKSTGELFF TGTGCCAGCAGCTTAAAGAGCACCGGGGAGCTGTTTTTT
TRBJ1-2 18 - TRBD1 TRBV4-1 CASSQDRQGALSNYGYTF TGCGCCAGCAGCCAAGATCGGCAGGGGGCCCTTAGTAACTATGGCTACACCTTC
TRBJ2-1 15 - - TRBV7-2 CASSPYRGSGNEQFF TGTGCCAGCAGCCCATATCGGGGTTCGGGCAATGAGCAGTTCTTC
TRBJ2-5 14 - - TRBV3-1/TRBV3-2 CASSQGAGEETQYF TGTGCCAGCAGCCAAGGGGCCGGGGAGGAGACCCAGTACTTC
TRBJ2-7 13 - - TRBV5-1 CASSFYPNYEQYF TGCGCCAGCAGCTTCTACCCCAACTACGAGCAGTACTTC
TRBJ1-2 14 - TRBD1 TRBV5-1 CASSSDRGENGYTF TGCGCCAGCAGCTCGGACAGGGGTGAAAATGGCTACACCTTC
TRBJ2-1 17 - - TRBV13 CASSLAPVERAYNEQFF TGTGCCAGCAGCTTAGCCCCGGTTGAGCGGGCCTACAATGAGCAGTTCTTC
TRBJ2-7 14 - - TRBV4-3 CASSQDNRGGEQYF TGCGCCAGCAGCCAAGATAACAGGGGGGGCGAGCAGTACTTC
TRBJ2-1 17 - TRBD2 TRBV6-1 CASSEYPAGSSYNEQFF TGTGCCAGCAGTGAATATCCAGCGGGAAGCTCCTACAATGAGCAGTTCTTC
TRBJ2-7 15 - - TRBV19 CASSKEIGHTYEQYF TGTGCCAGTAGTAAAGAAATTGGGCACACATACGAGCAGTACTTC
TRBJ2-7 16 few TRBD1 TRBV11-2 CASSIPTGTGGDEQYF TGTGCCAGCAGCATCCCCACCGGGACAGGGGGCGACGAGCAGTACTTC
TRBJ1-3 13 - - TRBV6-6 CASSTDRGNTIYF TGTGCCAGCAGTACCGACAGGGGAAACACCATATATTTT
TRBJ2-1 19 - TRBD2 TRBV24-1 CATSDPGLAGGSENNEQFF TGTGCCACCAGTGATCCCGGACTAGCGGGAGGCTCTGAAAACAATGAGCAGTTCTTC
TRBJ2-1 16 - TRBD2 TRBV9 CASSAPTSGRGNEQFF TGTGCCAGCAGCGCCCCGACTAGCGGGAGGGGCAATGAGCAGTTCTTC
TRBJ1-2 14 - TRBD1 TRBV5-1 CASSLDRGQDGYTF TGCGCCAGCAGCTTGGACAGGGGGCAGGATGGCTACACCTTC
TRBJ2-3 14 - TRBD2 TRBV11-3 CASSSVAGADTQYF TGTGCCAGCAGCTCCGTAGCGGGGGCAGATACGCAGTATTTT
TRBJ2-2 17 - TRBD1 TRBV4-3 CASSQEGQGAWTGELFF TGCGCCAGCAGCCAAGAGGGACAGGGGGCATGGACCGGGGAGCTGTTTTTT
TRBJ1-3 13 few - TRBV29-1 CSGQSSSGNTIYF TGCAGCGGACAGTCGAGCTCTGGAAACACCATATATTTT
TRBJ1-5 14 - - TRBV27 CASSLSRSNQPQHF TGTGCCAGCAGTTTATCCCGTTCTAATCAGCCCCAGCATTTT
TRBJ1-5 16 - TRBD1 TRBV19 CASIYHRGANNQPQHF TGTGCCAGTATCTACCACAGGGGAGCCAACAATCAGCCCCAGCATTTT
TRBJ1-2 13 - - TRBV25-1 CASSEPSNYGYTF TGTGCCAGCAGTGAACCGTCTAACTATGGCTACACCTTC